This T cell receptor (beta chain) was captured by sequencing in a study of cytomegalovirus exposure and HLA in healthy donors. PCR primers comprised 60 Vbeta and 13 Jbeta primers. TCRdb's copy holds only in-frame clones and misses some; the assay was immunoSEQ multiplex PCR. The data show over 130,000 clones, nearly 90% seen once. Study observations and caveats: Presence/absence analyses assumed roughly uniform sequencing depth across donors.

The CDR3 spans 17 residues. Trimming took 4 bases from V and 0 from J; bases not matched to a gene: 7. Germline-derived CDR1 and CDR2 are MNHNS and SASEGT. As to this clone: The antigen is undetermined.

The sequence derives from a woman between 40 and 55 years old in good health and CMV-seronegative. The chain carries TRBV6-1 and TRBJ1-5; 9 bases align to TRBD1. The sample consisted of PBMCs. This chain's CDR3 is CASSVGQGLSSNQPQHF. In DNA form, the CDR3 reads TGTGCCAGCAGTGTGGGACAGGGCCTAAGTAGCAATCAGCCCCAGCATTTT.